The 6 T cell receptor beta chains given below trace back to one sample, sequenced in a study of blood T cell repertoires in COVID-19. Clones were read by immunoSEQ multiplex PCR, and TCRdb kept only the in-frame ones, dropping some. The repertoire holds about 260,000 clones, 86% seen once, with roughly 9.8% in the top ten. Sequenced material: peripheral blood. These receptors were obtained from a man between 40 and 49 years old who had recovered from COVID-19.

This clone was picked up a small number of times. The V gene is TRBV12-3 or TRBV12-4, the J gene TRBJ1-1, with 7 bases lining up with TRBD1. The V gene end was trimmed by 8 bases and the J gene end by 1 base; junction bases not matched to a gene: 4. The CDR3 consists of 13 residues. The CDR3 region has the DNA TGTGCCAGCGGGGGACAGCCGAACACTGAAGCTTTCTTT. Its translation: CASGGQPNTEAFF.

V and J are TRBV7-2 and TRBJ1-1, with a possible D match to TRBD1 (6 bases). Per germline, CDR1 SGHTA and CDR2 FQGNSA. The CDR3 consists of 13 residues. V was clipped by 5 bases and J by 8 bases, with 15 bases between them. CDR3 DNA: TGTGCCAGCAGCCCGTCTCCGGGGACAGAAGCTTTCTTT. Protein sequence: CASSPSPGTEAFF.

In this sample, this clone turned up a few times. This rearrangement joins TRBV5-5 to TRBJ1-2; tentatively, D is TRBD1 (5 bases). Deletions cut 2 bases from V and 4 bases from J, with 21 bases between. This CDR3 has 17 residues. Germline V CDR1 and CDR2: SGHKS, YYEKEE (reference sequence). The CDR3 coding sequence is TGTGCCAGCAGCTTATTGACCCGGGGGTCCCTTTCCTATGGCTACACCTTC. Translation gives CASSLLTRGSLSYGYTF.

The gene calls are TRBV6-5 and TRBJ1-1; D unclear. CDR3 length: 12 amino acids. Deletions cut 5 bases from V and 5 bases from J, with 9 bases between. Germline assignment: CDR1 MNHEY and CDR2 SVGAGI. The CDR3 DNA is TGTGCCAGCAGTCGGGAGGGTACTGAAGCTTTCTTT. Residues: CASSREGTEAFF.

The chain joins TRBV5-5 to TRBJ1-2; possibly TRBD1 for D (6 bases). The CDR3 extends over 16 amino acids. V gave up 4 bases and J gave up 1 base, with 17 bases separating them. Germline values: CDR1 SGHKS, CDR2 YYEKEE (reference sequence). The CDR3 sequence: CASSPTSGAHNYGYTF. For the CDR3, the DNA is TGTGCCAGCAGCCCAACATCAGGGGCCCATAACTATGGCTACACCTTC.

The genes are TRBV7-9 and TRBJ2-1; 12 positions match TRBD2. This CDR3 contains 14 residues. From germline, CDR1 is SEHNR and CDR2 FQNEAQ (reference sequence). J was trimmed by 6 bases and V by 5 bases; bases with no gene match: 2. The CDR3 here is CASSGLAGTNEQFF. The CDR3, as DNA: TGTGCCAGCAGCGGACTAGCGGGAACCAATGAGCAGTTCTTC.